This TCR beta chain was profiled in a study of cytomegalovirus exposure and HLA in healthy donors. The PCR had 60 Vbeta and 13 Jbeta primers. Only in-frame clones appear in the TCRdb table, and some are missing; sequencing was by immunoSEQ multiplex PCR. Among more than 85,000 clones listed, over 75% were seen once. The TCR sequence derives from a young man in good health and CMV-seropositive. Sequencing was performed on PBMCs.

CDR3 region: CASSGSGVNEQFF. DNA for the CDR3: TGTGCCAGCAGTGGGTCAGGGGTGAATGAGCAGTTCTTC. The chain recombines TRBV6-4 with TRBJ2-1; tentatively, D is TRBD1 (6 bases). Germline V gives CDR1 MRHNA, CDR2 SNTAGT. V was trimmed by 4 bases and J by 7 bases, leaving 11 bases between them. The CDR3 loop spans 13 amino acids.